Below, 8 T cell receptor beta chains from the same sample are listed, as sequenced in a study of tumor-infiltrating lymphocytes in primary liver carcinoma. TCR beta cDNA was made from 400 to 500 ng total RNA with a constant-region primer. Researchers made the TCR beta libraries by running three nested multiplex PCR rounds with slightly modified ARM-PCR. Researchers ran the first two PCR rounds for approximately 9 cycles each with TRBV1-TRBV30 forward primers and a C-beta reverse primer. TCRdb ran MiXCR on the multiplex PCR reads and lists one entry per CDR3 protein. The sample lists about 310,000 distinct CDR3 sequences, 55% to 65% occurring once. Alongside blood RNA obtained from unsorted whole blood, germline DNA was also extracted. Sequenced sample: peripheral blood. These receptors all stem from a man aged 35 to 55 with primary liver carcinoma and hepatitis B virus infection.

In this sample, this clonotype turned up once. The chain is built from TRBV29-1 and TRBJ2-2; the match to TRBD1 covers 8 bases. The CDR3 loop spans 16 amino acids. CDR1 is SQVTM and CDR2 is ANQGSEA in the germline V gene. The V gene end was trimmed by 5 bases and the J gene end by 14 bases; junction bases not matched to a gene: 22. The CDR3 reads CSVPSPGGVNTWVLFF. The CDR3, as DNA: TGCAGCGTTCCGAGTCCAGGGGGCGTGAACACCTGGGTACTGTTTTTT.

This clonotype showed up just a few times. The chain is built from TRBV7-9 and TRBJ2-1, with a tentative D call TRBD2 (6 bases). Trimming left V 1 base short and J 0 bases short, with 34 bases between. Germline V gene lookup returns CDR1 SEHNR and CDR2 FQNEAQ (reference sequence). The length of the CDR3 is 24 residues. The CDR3 DNA is TGTGCCAGCAGCTTAGATTATGTGTTCGGGGGTGTAGAGGATGACGGGAGCTCCTACAATGAGCAGTTCTTC. Encoded protein: CASSLDYVFGGVEDDGSSYNEQFF.

The chain joins TRBV5-1 to TRBJ2-1; maybe TRBD1 (5 bases). The V gene lost 4 bases and the J gene lost 10 bases, with 15 bases spanning the gap. The CDR3 contains 13 residues. Germline V lookup: CDR1 SGHRS, CDR2 YFSETQ. The chain's CDR3 is CASSPILAGEQFF. The CDR3 nucleotides read TGCGCCAGCAGCCCGATACTGGCAGGGGAGCAGTTCTTC.

This clonotype was seen at least ten times. The chain is built from TRBV6-5 and TRBJ1-2; D gene uncertain. Looked up from germline, CDR1 is MNHEY and CDR2 is SVGAGI. The CDR3 covers 15 residues. V shed 0 bases and J shed 0 bases, with 8 bases lying between them. The CDR3 nucleotides are TGTGCCAGCAGTTACTCTCGGGCAGCTAACTATGGCTACACCTTC. Translated: CASSYSRAANYGYTF.

There are a few counts of this clonotype. A read error may explain this, as a much larger clone is one base away. The chain joins TRBV11-2 to TRBJ2-5; TRBD1 matches 8 bases. The ends lost 4 bases at V and 5 bases at J; junction bases unmatched: 9. The CDR3 runs 15 residues. Germline CDR1 is SGHAT and CDR2 is FQNNGV. The CDR3 loop reads CASSSNRGCGETQYF. DNA of the CDR3: TGTGCCAGCAGCTCCAACAGGGGGTGCGGGGAGACCCAGTACTTC.

Only a few counts were recorded for this clonotype. The rearrangement joins TRBV14 to TRBJ2-1; 10 bases are a match to TRBD2. The CDR3 is made up of 16 amino acids. Germline V gene lookup returns CDR1 SGHDN and CDR2 FVKESK. Losses at the gene ends were 8 bases for V and 0 bases for J; bases not matched to a gene: 7. In DNA, the CDR3 is TGTGCCAGCGGGCTAGCGGGAGACCCCTCCTACAATGAGCAGTTCTTC. Translation: CASGLAGDPSYNEQFF.

The J gene is TRBJ2-2, the V gene TRBV6-2 or TRBV6-3; D remains ambiguous. This CDR3 has 12 amino acids. Germline loops: CDR1 MNHEY, CDR2 SVGEGT. V was pared by 7 bases and J by 7 bases, with 10 bases between. CDR3 residues: CASTDFYGELFF. In DNA, the CDR3 is TGTGCCAGCACTGACTTTTACGGGGAGCTGTTTTTT.

This clonotype was counted a single time. A read error may be the cause here, since a much bigger clone is one base away. The J gene is TRBJ1-2, the V gene TRBV12-3 or TRBV12-4, with D hard to call. With 4 bases removed from V and 9 bases from J, the gap between germline ends came to 18 bases. CDR3 size: 14 residues. In nucleotides, the CDR3 is TGTGCCAGCAGTTCGGCGGGGTTCGGTCGAAGCTACACCTTC. Its translation: CASSSAGFGRSYTF.